This is a list of T cell receptor beta chains from one sample in a study of OX40 agonist ivuxolimab in advanced cancers. Only in-frame clones appear in the TCRdb table, and some are missing; sequencing was by immunoSEQ multiplex PCR. The table includes over 85,000 clones, about 79% detected once. The sample was CD4+ or CD8+ T cells sorted from blood, taken in a trial of the OX40 agonist ivuxolimab. The receptors originated from an adult with an advanced solid tumor such as melanoma, head and neck, liver or kidney cancer. CDR3s include the opening cysteine and the closing phenylalanine or tryptophan. The order of the fields is V gene, clone size, D gene, J gene, CDR3 protein, CDR3 DNA. D genes are given only for firm matches. Expanded clones get a size class; other rows say once, few or many, or leave the size out.

TRBV5-6	NA	TRBD2	TRBJ2-5	CASSLFLAGLQETQYF	TGTGCCAGCAGCTTGTTTCTAGCGGGCCTCCAAGAGACCCAGTACTTC
TRBV7-9	NA	NA	TRBJ1-2	CASSLMPGGRGYTF	TGTGCCAGCAGCTTAATGCCAGGCGGACGAGGCTACACCTTC
TRBV13	NA	NA	TRBJ1-1	CASSLGGSMNTEAFF	TGTGCCAGCAGCTTAGGGGGCAGCATGAACACTGAAGCTTTCTTT
TRBV19	NA	TRBD1	TRBJ2-7	CASSSGQGSSYEQYF	TGTGCCAGTAGTTCCGGACAGGGATCCTCCTACGAGCAGTACTTC
TRBV6-1	NA	NA	TRBJ2-1	CASSETWHSYNEQFF	TGTGCCAGCAGTGAAACGTGGCATTCCTACAATGAGCAGTTCTTC
TRBV28	NA	NA	TRBJ1-6	CASSLTGVGTYNSPLHF	TGTGCCAGCAGTTTAACGGGGGTTGGCACCTATAATTCACCCCTCCACTTT
TRBV7-2	NA	NA	TRBJ1-4	CASRRGENEKLFF	TGTGCCAGCAGACGAGGGGAGAATGAAAAACTGTTTTTT
TRBV7-9	NA	NA	TRBJ2-1	CASSRVGDEQFF	TGTGCCAGCAGCCGAGTGGGCGATGAGCAGTTCTTC
TRBV27	NA	NA	TRBJ2-3	CASSLLPTSTDTQYF	TGTGCCAGCAGTTTACTCCCAACAAGCACAGATACGCAGTATTTT
TRBV7-2	few	TRBD1	TRBJ1-6	CASSLAPAGGYSPLHF	TGTGCCAGCAGCTTAGCTCCGGCAGGGGGCTATTCACCCCTCCACTTT
TRBV18	NA	NA	TRBJ2-2	CASSRSWSGELFF	TGTGCCAGCTCACGATCATGGTCCGGGGAGCTGTTTTTT
TRBV7-6	NA	NA	TRBJ2-7	CASSTADGTTYEQYF	TGTGCCAGCAGCACCGCGGACGGTACTACCTACGAGCAGTACTTC
TRBV7-2	NA	TRBD2	TRBJ2-5	CASNIGGGRVRETQYF	TGTGCCAGCAACATCGGCGGGGGGAGGGTTAGGGAGACCCAGTACTTC
TRBV14	NA	NA	TRBJ2-1	CASSLSGTGSYNEQFF	TGTGCCAGCAGCCTTTCCGGGACCGGCTCCTACAATGAGCAGTTCTTC
TRBV15	NA	NA	TRBJ2-3	CATSRDGPLHTQYF	TGTGCCACCAGCAGAGATGGCCCTTTGCATACGCAGTATTTT
TRBV28	NA	NA	TRBJ2-7	CASSWGRDQVGF	TGTGCCAGCAGTTGGGGCAGGGACCAAGTGGGTTTC
TRBV5-1	NA	NA	TRBJ1-5	CASSPDAGLGPQHF	TGCGCCAGCAGCCCCGACGCGGGCCTAGGGCCCCAGCATTTT
TRBV5-6	NA	NA	TRBJ1-2	CASSLQQLNYGYTF	TGTGCCAGCAGCTTGCAACAGCTTAACTATGGCTACACCTTC
TRBV27	NA	TRBD1	TRBJ1-6	CATSVDRRTYNSPLHF	TGTGCCACATCGGTGGACAGGAGGACCTATAATTCACCCCTCCACTTT
TRBV4-3	once	TRBD2	TRBJ2-3	CASSQGASGDSDTQYF	TGCGCCAGCAGCCAAGGGGCTAGCGGGGACTCAGATACGCAGTATTTT
TRBV5-4	NA	TRBD1	TRBJ2-5	CASSLEGAWETQYF	TGTGCCAGCAGCTTGGAGGGGGCCTGGGAGACCCAGTACTTC
TRBV6-5	NA	NA	TRBJ2-7	CASSGRVRYEQYF	TGTGCCAGCAGTGGCAGGGTCCGCTACGAGCAGTACTTC
TRBV11-2	NA	NA	TRBJ2-1	CASSSYGGLYNEQFF	TGTGCCAGCAGCTCCTACGGGGGGCTTTACAATGAGCAGTTCTTC
TRBV28	NA	NA	TRBJ2-1	CASSFYSERIAYNEQFF	TGTGCCAGCAGTTTCTACTCAGAGCGGATTGCTTACAATGAGCAGTTCTTC
TRBV2	once	NA	TRBJ1-5	CASRADWGNNQPQHF	TGTGCCAGCAGGGCGGACTGGGGCAACAATCAGCCCCAGCATTTT
TRBV18	NA	NA	TRBJ2-3	CASSPDGTDTQYF	TGTGCCAGCTCACCCGACGGCACAGATACGCAGTATTTT
TRBV11-2	NA	NA	TRBJ2-2	CASSLRMNTGELFF	TGTGCCAGCAGCTTGAGGATGAACACCGGGGAGCTGTTTTTT
TRBV13	few	TRBD1	TRBJ2-7	CASSLGRGREQYF	TGTGCCAGCAGCTTAGGCAGGGGGCGCGAGCAGTACTTC
TRBV27	NA	NA	TRBJ1-5	CASSLRRGAQPQHF	TGTGCCAGCAGTTTAAGGAGGGGGGCACAGCCCCAGCATTTT
TRBV6-5	once	TRBD1	TRBJ1-2	CASSRGTAYGYTF	TGTGCCAGCAGTCGCGGGACAGCCTATGGCTACACCTTC
TRBV11-3	NA	TRBD1	TRBJ1-2	CASSADPMTGPSGYTF	TGTGCCAGCAGCGCCGATCCGATGACAGGGCCTAGTGGCTACACCTTC
TRBV15	NA	NA	TRBJ2-4	CATSSQREAKNIQYF	TGTGCCACCAGCAGCCAAAGGGAAGCCAAAAACATTCAGTACTTC
TRBV6-6	NA	TRBD1	TRBJ1-1	CASSSADRRAFF	TGTGCCAGCAGTTCCGCGGACAGGAGGGCTTTCTTT
TRBV13	NA	TRBD1	TRBJ2-2	CASSKIDRDGTGELFF	TGTGCCAGCAGCAAGATTGACAGGGACGGCACCGGGGAGCTGTTTTTT
TRBV18	NA	TRBD1	TRBJ1-1	CASSQTGGNTEAFF	TGTGCCAGCTCACAGACAGGGGGGAACACTGAAGCTTTCTTT
TRBV7-2	NA	TRBD1	TRBJ1-1	CASSHKGQGKNTEAFF	TGTGCCAGCAGCCACAAAGGACAGGGAAAGAACACTGAAGCTTTCTTT
TRBV6-6	NA	NA	TRBJ1-5	CASRVRAGVRQPQHF	TGTGCCAGCAGAGTAAGGGCTGGGGTGCGGCAGCCCCAGCATTTT
TRBV5-1	NA	NA	TRBJ2-2	CASSLGRANTGELFF	TGCGCCAGCAGCTTGGGTAGGGCGAACACCGGGGAGCTGTTTTTT
TRBV6-1	NA	TRBD1	TRBJ2-1	CASRTTGTSHNEQFF	TGTGCCAGCAGGACGACAGGGACGTCTCACAATGAGCAGTTCTTC
TRBV5-4	NA	TRBD2	TRBJ2-5	CASSRTSGGSPGKGQYF	TGTGCCAGCAGCAGGACTAGCGGGGGCTCCCCGGGGAAGGGCCAGTACTTC